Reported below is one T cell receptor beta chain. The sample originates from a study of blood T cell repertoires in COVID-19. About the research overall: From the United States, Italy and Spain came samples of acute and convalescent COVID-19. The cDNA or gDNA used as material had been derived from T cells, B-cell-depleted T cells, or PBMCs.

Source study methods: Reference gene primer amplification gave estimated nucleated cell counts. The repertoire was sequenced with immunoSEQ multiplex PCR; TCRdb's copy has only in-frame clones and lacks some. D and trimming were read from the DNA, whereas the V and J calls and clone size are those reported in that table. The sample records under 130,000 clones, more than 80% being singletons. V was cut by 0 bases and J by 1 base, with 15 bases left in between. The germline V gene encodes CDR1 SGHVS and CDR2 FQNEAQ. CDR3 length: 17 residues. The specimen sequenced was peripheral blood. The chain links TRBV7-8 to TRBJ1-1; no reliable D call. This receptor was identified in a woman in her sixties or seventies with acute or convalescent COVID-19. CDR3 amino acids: CASSLAKGGVTNTEAFF. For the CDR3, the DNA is TGTGCCAGCAGCTTAGCGAAGGGCGGGGTCACGAACACTGAAGCTTTCTTT.